The 6 T cell receptor beta chains presented below share a single source sample, sequenced in a study of PD-1 blockade in classical Hodgkin lymphoma. The data were produced by immunoSEQ multiplex PCR, yet TCRdb's version contains in-frame clones alone and is incomplete. This sample has under 100,000 clones, with approximately 88% found just once. Every single patient, without exception, relapsed after autologous stem cell transplantation, and brentuximab vedotin exposure varied. The sample consisted of peripheral blood mononuclear cells (PBMCs), taken at baseline. Source of these receptors: a human donor with classical Hodgkin lymphoma.

This clone was counted ten times or more. This chain connects TRBV19 to TRBJ2-5; D is unclear. Germline-derived CDR1 and CDR2 are LNHDA and SQIVND (reference sequence). Trimming stripped 4 bases from V and 4 bases from J, with 13 bases between. The CDR3 contains 14 residues. The CDR3 region is CASSKSGIGETQYF. The CDR3 coding sequence is TGTGCCAGTAGTAAGTCAGGCATTGGAGAGACCCAGTACTTC.

This clone was seen only once. The chain couples TRBV7-2 to TRBJ2-3, with D perhaps matching TRBD2 (5 bases). CDR1 is SGHTA and CDR2 is FQGNSA in the germline V gene. The length of the CDR3 is 16 residues. Trimming took off 9 bases at V and 0 bases at J, with 19 bases between the two ends. This chain's CDR3 is CASCRSGRLSTDTQYF. CDR3 in DNA: TGTGCCAGTTGCCGGTCGGGGAGACTTAGCACAGATACGCAGTATTTT. Supplemented by reference TRBV7-2 and TRBJ2-3, the full variable domain reads GAGVSQSPSNKVTEKGKDVELRCDPISGHTALYWYRQSLGQGLEFLIYFQGNSAPDKSGLPSDRFSAERTGGSVSTLTIQRTQQEDSAVYLCASCRSGRLSTDTQYFGPGTRLTVL.

The V call is TRBV7-2, the J call TRBJ2-2; D ambiguous. Germline V gives CDR1 SGHTA, CDR2 FQGNSA. V dropped 2 bases and J dropped 2 bases, with 15 bases sitting between them. This CDR3 comprises 17 residues. Written as DNA, the CDR3 is TGTGCCAGCAGCTTACAACCCGCCCCCATAAACACCGGGGAGCTGTTTTTT. As protein: CASSLQPAPINTGELFF.

The chain recombines TRBV2 with TRBJ1-1, with D possibly TRBD1 on 5 matching bases. The CDR3 runs 13 residues. Germline CDR1 SNHLY, CDR2 FYNNEI. Trimming took off 6 bases at V and 7 bases at J, with 15 bases between the two ends. This CDR3 is CASRAMGRGEAFF. The CDR3 DNA reads TGTGCCAGCAGGGCGATGGGAAGGGGTGAAGCTTTCTTT. The full variable domain, rest sourced from reference TRBV2 and TRBJ1-1, is EPEVTQTPSHQVTQMGQEVILRCVPISNHLYFYWYRQILGQKVEFLVSFYNNEISEKSEIFDDQFSVERPDGSNFTLKIRSTKLEDSAMYFCASRAMGRGEAFFGQGTRLTVV.

The rearrangement joins TRBV6-1 to TRBJ1-5; D not resolved. Germline V gives CDR1 MNHNS, CDR2 SASEGT. This CDR3 contains 14 residues. Trimming took off 3 bases at V and 3 bases at J, with 9 bases between the two ends. CDR3 sequence reads: CASSDVGYNQPQHF. The CDR3 coding sequence is TGTGCCAGCAGTGATGTTGGGTACAATCAGCCCCAGCATTTT.

This chain links TRBV30 with TRBJ2-4; TRBD1 is a possible D gene (5 bases). CDR1 is GTSNPN and CDR2 is SVGIG in the germline V gene (reference sequence). The CDR3 runs 15 residues. Trimming took off 1 base at V and 6 bases at J, with 16 bases between the two ends. CDR3 protein: CAWSGRQGKRNIQYF. In DNA, the CDR3 is TGTGCCTGGAGTGGGCGTCAGGGAAAGCGAAACATTCAGTACTTC.